Below, 21 T cell receptor beta chains from the same sample are listed, as sequenced in a study of OX40 agonist ivuxolimab in advanced cancers. Library preparation used the immunoSEQ multiplex PCR assay. The table comes from immuneACCESS by way of TCRdb, which keeps in-frame sequences with V and J called. Part of the clones is missing from these tables; in studies checked, under half for an unresolved V gene and the rest for unknown reasons. In all, the sample holds 55,000 to 90,000 clones, and roughly 85% of those were seen once. Around 2.8% of the sample lies in the top ten. Source: CD4+ or CD8+ T cells sorted from blood, taken in a trial of the OX40 agonist ivuxolimab. The receptors stem from an adult with an advanced solid tumor such as melanoma, head and neck, liver or kidney cancer.

The chain couples TRBV9 to TRBJ1-3; 7 nucleotides line up with TRBD1. The J segment lost 0 bases and the V segment lost 0 bases, leaving 3 bases of the junction unmatched. The CDR3 spans 16 residues. Germline CDR1 SGDLS, CDR2 YYNGEE. The CDR3 spells CASSVGQGRSGNTIYF. The CDR3 nucleotides are TGTGCCAGCAGCGTAGGACAGGGCCGCTCTGGAAACACCATATATTTT.

V is TRBV28 and J is TRBJ2-1; no reliable D call. CDR1 and CDR2 (germline): MDHEN, SYDVKM. CDR3 length: 13 amino acids. The germline V and J ends were trimmed by 2 bases and 5 bases, with 7 bases remaining between them. CDR3 DNA sequence: TGTGCCAGCAGTTTAGGGCGAAACAATGAGCAGTTCTTC. Translation: CASSLGRNNEQFF.

CDR3 nucleotide sequence: TGCGCCAGCAGCTTGGAAGGGGCAGGGAGCACAGATACGCAGTATTTT. Translating gives CASSLEGAGSTDTQYF. The J gene is TRBJ2-3, the V gene TRBV5-1, with D possibly matching TRBD1 (5 bases). V lost 0 bases and J 0 bases, leaving 11 bases between the germline ends. The CDR3 totals 16 residues. Germline V gene data show CDR1 as SGHRS and CDR2 as YFSETQ.

The V and J genes are TRBV6-6 and TRBJ2-7; perhaps TRBD1 as D (7 bases). Trimming shortened V by 6 bases and J by 6 bases, and 15 bases separated the two germline ends. Germline CDR1 is MNHNY and CDR2 is SVGAGI (reference sequence). The CDR3 contains 13 residues. CDR3 DNA: TGTGCCAGCAGGCGGGAACAGGGGAGCGAGCAGTACTTC. This translates into CASRREQGSEQYF.

The rearrangement uses TRBV5-1 and TRBJ1-1; D is uncertain. CDR3 length equals 13 residues. V was clipped by 1 base and J by 8 bases, with 12 bases between them. The germline V gene encodes CDR1 SGHRS and CDR2 YFSETQ. The CDR3 sequence is CASSLNLGREAFF. The CDR3, as DNA: TGCGCCAGCAGCTTGAATCTAGGGAGGGAAGCTTTCTTT.

CDR3 protein: CASSMGLYREQFF. The CDR3, as DNA: TGTGCCAGTAGTATGGGCCTTTATAGAGAGCAGTTCTTC. The rearrangement joins TRBV19 to TRBJ2-1; D is undetermined. Germline loops: CDR1 LNHDA, CDR2 SQIVND (reference sequence). CDR3 size: 13 residues. Between the trimmed V and J ends, which lost 3 bases and 10 bases, there was a span of 13 bases.

V gene TRBV19 combines with J gene TRBJ2-2; TRBD1 agrees at 7 bases. This CDR3 has 18 residues. Germline V lookup: CDR1 LNHDA, CDR2 SQIVND (reference sequence). J gave up 4 bases and V 5 bases, and 16 bases lay outside the gene matches. The chain's CDR3 is CASSSTRRQGRSTGELFF. DNA for the CDR3: TGTGCCAGTAGTTCGACGCGCAGACAGGGTCGTAGCACCGGGGAGCTGTTTTTT.

This chain uses TRBV5-4 with TRBJ2-3, with TRBD1 matching over 7 bases. Germline CDR1 SGHNT, CDR2 YYREEE (reference sequence). This CDR3 comprises 14 residues. V was clipped by 6 bases and J by 3 bases; unmatched bases: 7. This chain's CDR3 is CASTPQQGTDTQYF. The CDR3 nucleotides are TGTGCCAGCACTCCTCAACAGGGGACAGATACGCAGTATTTT.

The chain is built from TRBV28 and TRBJ2-7, with D possibly called TRBD1 or TRBD2 (5 bases each). Germline loops: CDR1 MDHEN, CDR2 SYDVKM. V shed 7 bases and J shed 0 bases, with 16 bases lying between them. The CDR3 extends over 15 amino acids. CDR3 sequence (DNA): TGTGCCAGCACCTCGGGACCCGACCGCTCCTACGAGCAGTACTTC. Protein sequence: CASTSGPDRSYEQYF.

This CDR3 is CASSSDRVGGYTF. CDR3 bases: TGTGCCAGCAGCTCCGACAGGGTGGGTGGCTACACCTTC. The gene calls are TRBV7-2 and TRBJ1-2; 7 bases align to TRBD1. V was clipped by 4 bases and J by 7 bases; unmatched bases: 6. CDR1 and CDR2 (germline): SGHTA, FQGNSA. The CDR3 has 13 amino acids.

The CDR3 loop is CASSFSNSPGTQYF. The CDR3 bases are TGCGCCAGCAGCTTCAGTAACAGTCCGGGGACCCAGTACTTC. This chain uses TRBV5-1 with TRBJ2-5; D remains unclear. The germline V and J ends were trimmed by 2 bases and 7 bases, with 15 bases remaining between them. There are 14 residues in the CDR3. From germline, CDR1 is SGHRS and CDR2 YFSETQ.

The chain has TRBV5-1 and TRBJ2-7; 9 nucleotides align to TRBD1. The CDR3 extends over 15 amino acids. Germline loops: CDR1 SGHRS, CDR2 YFSETQ. V shed 4 bases, J shed 8 bases, and the junction held 13 bases outside the gene matches. The chain's CDR3 is CASSQSPDRGLQQYF. DNA for the CDR3: TGCGCCAGCAGCCAGAGTCCGGACAGGGGACTTCAGCAGTACTTC.

This clone has just a few counts. This chain uses TRBV30 with TRBJ2-7, with D perhaps matching TRBD1 or TRBD2 (6 bases each). The CDR3 has 12 residues. V was shortened by 8 bases and J by 7 bases, with 18 bases between the two germline ends. Germline lookup yields CDR1 GTSNPN and CDR2 SVGIG (reference sequence). The CDR3 region has the DNA TGTGCCCACTACAGGGACGGGGGTGAGCAGTACTTC. It translates to CAHYRDGGEQYF.

The chain couples TRBV4-1 to TRBJ2-7, with D unresolved. V lost 1 base and J lost 0, with 7 bases in between. CDR1 is MGHRA and CDR2 is YSYEKL in the germline V gene. The CDR3 loop spans 14 amino acids. Written as DNA, the CDR3 is TGCGCCAGCAGCCAAGGCAGGAACTCCTACGAGCAGTACTTC. Protein: CASSQGRNSYEQYF.

The V call is TRBV18, the J call TRBJ1-3; D is perhaps TRBD1 (5 bases). Per the germline V gene, CDR1 is KGHSH and CDR2 is LQKENI. Trimming took off 1 base at V and 2 bases at J, with 9 bases between the two ends. The CDR3 has 15 amino acids. CDR3 sequence: CASSPQGTAGNTIYF. The CDR3 nucleotides read TGTGCCAGCTCACCACAGGGGACCGCTGGAAACACCATATATTTT.

This chain joins TRBV10-3 and TRBJ2-1, with 15 bases that match TRBD2. V dropped 2 bases and J dropped 5; count of bases not matched to a gene: 7. The CDR3 is 18 amino acids. CDR1 is ENHRY and CDR2 is SYGVKD in the germline V gene. CDR3 amino acids: CAISEGLAGGPQHNEQFF. The DNA for the CDR3 is TGTGCCATCAGTGAGGGACTAGCGGGGGGGCCCCAACACAATGAGCAGTTCTTC.

This chain links TRBV23-1 with TRBJ2-1; D call uncertain. TRBV23-1 is treated as an ORF (open reading frame) with a function not yet certain. This CDR3 has 12 amino acids. Trimming shortened V by 4 bases and J by 9 bases, and 10 bases separated the two germline ends. DNA for the CDR3: TGCGCCAGCAGTCCCGAGGTGGTTGAGCAGTTCTTC. It yields the protein CASSPEVVEQFF.

The genes are TRBV9 and TRBJ2-2, with 7 nucleotides matching TRBD2. The CDR3 sequence is 17 residues long. The germline gives CDR1 SGDLS, CDR2 YYNGEE. With 0 bases clipped from V and 4 bases from J, the junction kept 9 bases outside the gene matches. CDR3 sequence (DNA): TGTGCCAGCAGCGTAGCGGCAGGGACTATAAGCACCGGGGAGCTGTTTTTT. Translating it yields CASSVAAGTISTGELFF.

This clone occurred a few times. The chain links TRBV5-4 to TRBJ1-1, with D uncertain. V dropped 3 bases and J dropped 1 base, with 10 bases sitting between them. There are 14 residues in the CDR3. The germline gives CDR1 SGHNT, CDR2 YYREEE (reference sequence). In DNA, the CDR3 is TGTGCCAGCAGCTCCGGACGGGGGAACACTGAAGCTTTCTTT. It specifies CASSSGRGNTEAFF.

This rearrangement joins TRBV4-1 to TRBJ2-3; D is uncertain. The CDR3 loop spans 16 amino acids. Germline CDR1 and CDR2: MGHRA and YSYEKL. Deletions cut 1 base from V and 0 bases from J, with 11 bases between. The CDR3 sequence: CASSQGTGSSTDTQYF. The CDR3 nucleotides read TGCGCCAGCAGCCAAGGGACGGGCAGTAGCACAGATACGCAGTATTTT.

The gene calls are TRBV6-5 and TRBJ1-2, with D possibly TRBD1 on 5 matching bases. The V end lost 5 bases, the J end lost 2 bases, and 9 bases lay between the germline ends. This CDR3 spans 13 amino acids. Looked up from germline, CDR1 is MNHEY and CDR2 is SVGAGI. In nucleotides, the CDR3 is TGTGCCAGCAGTGCGGGGCAGAACTATGGCTACACCTTC. Encoded protein: CASSAGQNYGYTF.